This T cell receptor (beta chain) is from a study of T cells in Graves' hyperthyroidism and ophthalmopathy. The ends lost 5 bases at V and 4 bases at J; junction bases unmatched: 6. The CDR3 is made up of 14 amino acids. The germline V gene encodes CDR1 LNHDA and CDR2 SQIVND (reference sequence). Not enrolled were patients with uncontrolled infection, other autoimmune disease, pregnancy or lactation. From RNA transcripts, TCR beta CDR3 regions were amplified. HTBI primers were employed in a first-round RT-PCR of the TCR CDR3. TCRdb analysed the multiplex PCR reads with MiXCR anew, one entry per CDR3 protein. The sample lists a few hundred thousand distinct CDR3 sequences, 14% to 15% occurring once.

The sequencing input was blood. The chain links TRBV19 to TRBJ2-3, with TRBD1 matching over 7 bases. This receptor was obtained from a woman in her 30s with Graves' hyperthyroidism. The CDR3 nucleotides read TGTGCCAGTAGTTTCAGGGGGTACTCAGATACGCAGTATTTT. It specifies CASSFRGYSDTQYF. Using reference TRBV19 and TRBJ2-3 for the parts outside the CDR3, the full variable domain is DGGITQSPKYLFRKEGQNVTLSCEQNLNHDAMYWYRQDPGQGLRLIYYSQIVNDFQKGDIAEGYSVSREKKESFPLTVTSAQKNPTAFYLCASSFRGYSDTQYFGPGTRLTVL.